This T cell receptor beta chain was captured by sequencing in a study of CD8 T cells in ankylosing spondylitis. TCRdb passed the 5' RACE reads through MiXCR, listing each CDR3 protein once. The repertoire consists of 150,000 or so distinct CDR3 sequences, with around a third occurring once and the leading ten covering 6%. This clonotype was recorded at least ten times. The target antigen is unknown. The CDR3 is 18 residues long. Germline trimming cut 5 bases from V and 4 bases from J; bases unmatched to any gene: 19. Per germline, CDR1 MDHEN and CDR2 SYDVKM. Findings and limits, study-wide: Clones linked to disease were reported to show significant enrichment in matched ankylosing spondylitis synovial fluid.

The rearrangement uses TRBV28 and TRBJ2-5, with TRBD2 matching 7 bases. Material for sequencing was synovial fluid, either unsorted or a sorted T cell fraction (not recorded which). The source is a male donor with ankylosing spondylitis. CDR3 sequence reads: CASSPSPGLGTTAETQYF. CDR3 bases: TGTGCCAGCAGTCCCTCCCCCGGACTAGGAACCACGGCAGAGACCCAGTACTTC.